The entry below gives a single T cell receptor beta chain sequence along with its context. The data were taken from a study of PD-L1 blockade in urothelial cancer. V lost 9 bases and J lost 6; bases outside the gene matches: 8. Germline CDR1 reads MNHEY; CDR2 reads SMNVEV (reference sequence). This CDR3 comprises 13 residues. Profiling relied on immunoSEQ multiplex PCR, and the TCRdb table lists in-frame clones only, not all of them. The table records around 24,000 clones, about four fifths of them present only once. Time point in this sample: peripheral blood 6 weeks after treatment start. The rearrangement links TRBV27 to TRBJ2-7; 10 bases are shared with TRBD2. Source: PBMCs, taken around atezolizumab (anti-PD-L1) treatment. This clonotype was obtained from a man between 65 and 79 years old with urothelial cancer. CDR3 sequence: CASTSGNLGEQYF. CDR3 coding DNA: TGTGCCAGTACTAGCGGGAACTTAGGCGAGCAGTACTTC.